The rows below give T cell receptor beta chains drawn from one sample of a study of T cell responses to AZD1222 COVID-19 vaccine. Profiled with immunoSEQ multiplex PCR; TCRdb holds only in-frame clones, not every one. The profile shows 150,000 to 200,000 clones, around nine tenths of them singletons. Here the sequenced sample was peripheral blood, taken on day 0 of AZD1222 vaccination. The receptors derive from an adult in good health. Each CDR3 is given with its conserved first and last residue. A D gene is named only where the DNA matches it firmly. Clone size is stated in some rows and not others, as once, few, many or a class when expanded.

TRBV6-1	NA	TRBJ1-5	NA	CASSEEIRRRNQPQHF	TGTGCCAGCAGTGAAGAGATCAGGAGGAGGAATCAGCCCCAGCATTTT
TRBV4-2	TRBD2	TRBJ2-1	NA	CASSLEERGYNEQFF	TGTGCCAGCAGTCTGGAGGAGCGGGGCTACAATGAGCAGTTCTTC
TRBV7-8	NA	TRBJ1-5	NA	CASNPLGNNQPQHF	TGTGCCAGCAACCCCCTAGGTAACAATCAGCCCCAGCATTTT
TRBV5-1	TRBD1	TRBJ1-1	NA	CASSSRGLMGNTEAFF	TGCGCCAGCAGTTCAAGGGGGCTGATGGGGAACACTGAAGCTTTCTTT
TRBV19	NA	TRBJ2-3	NA	CASSMYITDTQYF	TGTGCCAGTAGTATGTATATCACAGATACGCAGTATTTT
TRBV27	NA	TRBJ2-7	NA	CASSFKGPHEQYF	TGTGCCAGCAGTTTTAAAGGGCCCCACGAGCAGTACTTC
TRBV25-1	NA	TRBJ1-2	NA	CASSHQGRVSLWTF	TGTGCCAGCAGTCACCAGGGACGGGTGTCTTTGTGGACCTTC
TRBV19	NA	TRBJ1-5	few	CASSPGPQGQPQHF	TGTGCCAGTAGTCCAGGACCTCAGGGACAGCCCCAGCATTTT
TRBV7-8	NA	TRBJ1-1	NA	CASSLVEGRGTEAFF	TGTGCCAGCAGCTTAGTTGAGGGGCGGGGTACTGAAGCTTTCTTT
TRBV10-2	TRBD2	TRBJ2-5	NA	CASRIAGEETQYF	TGCGCCAGCAGAATAGCGGGAGAAGAGACCCAGTACTTC
TRBV7-9	TRBD2	TRBJ2-7	NA	CASSPFRAGGDEQYF	TGTGCCAGCTCCCCCTTCCGGGCGGGAGGCGACGAGCAGTACTTC
TRBV5-6	TRBD2	TRBJ2-7	NA	CASVLGLADSYEQYF	TGTGCCAGCGTCCTGGGGCTAGCGGACTCCTACGAGCAGTACTTC
TRBV3-1/TRBV3-2	TRBD2	TRBJ2-1	NA	CASSPTSGSTNEQFF	TGTGCCAGCAGCCCAACTAGCGGGAGTACGAATGAGCAGTTCTTC
TRBV5-1	NA	TRBJ1-1	NA	CASSLNEVAEAFF	TGCGCCAGCAGCTTAAACGAGGTAGCTGAAGCTTTCTTT
TRBV6-6	NA	TRBJ1-1	few	CASTHIGGGRGTEAFF	TGTGCCAGCACCCACATCGGCGGGGGGCGTGGGACTGAAGCTTTCTTT
TRBV7-9	NA	TRBJ1-2	NA	CASSLGRFERQGEYGYTF	TGTGCCAGCAGCTTAGGCAGGTTTGAAAGGCAGGGAGAGTATGGCTACACCTTC
TRBV5-6	NA	TRBJ1-2	NA	CASSRGVVLAYGYTF	TGTGCCAGCAGCAGGGGGGTGGTGCTTGCCTATGGCTACACCTTC
TRBV15	TRBD1	TRBJ1-6	NA	CATSREPRDRVSPLHF	TGTGCCACCAGCAGAGAGCCCCGGGACAGGGTTTCACCCCTCCACTTT
TRBV2	NA	TRBJ2-4	once	CASSEEQGVKNIQYF	TGTGCCAGCAGTGAGGAACAGGGAGTAAAAAACATTCAGTACTTC
TRBV7-9	NA	TRBJ1-1	NA	CASSFLQGRAFF	TGTGCCAGCAGCTTCCTTCAAGGGCGAGCTTTCTTT
TRBV7-6	NA	TRBJ1-1	NA	CASSYGGGFAEAFF	TGTGCCAGCAGCTACGGAGGGGGGTTCGCTGAAGCTTTCTTT
TRBV5-1	NA	TRBJ1-4	NA	CASSPLRGWGEKLFF	TGCGCCAGCAGCCCGCTCCGCGGCTGGGGTGAAAAACTGTTTTTT
TRBV2	TRBD2	TRBJ2-7	NA	CASSVLAGRYEQYF	TGTGCCAGCAGTGTATTAGCGGGACGCTACGAGCAGTACTTC
TRBV5-1	NA	TRBJ1-2	once	CASSLGGEGYTF	TGCGCCAGCAGCTTAGGAGGGGAGGGCTACACCTTC
TRBV27	NA	TRBJ1-2	NA	CASSYKVGWMGGYTF	TGTGCCAGCAGTTATAAAGTCGGGTGGATGGGTGGCTACACCTTC
TRBV6-5	TRBD1	TRBJ2-7	NA	CASRLGQNYEQYF	TGTGCCAGCAGGTTGGGACAGAACTACGAGCAGTACTTC
TRBV5-5	TRBD1	TRBJ1-2	once	CASSTGQGYGYTF	TGTGCCAGCAGCACCGGACAGGGTTATGGCTACACCTTC
TRBV20-1	NA	TRBJ2-7	NA	CSASRDNSYEQYF	TGCAGTGCTAGTCGGGACAACTCCTACGAGCAGTACTTC
TRBV30	NA	TRBJ2-3	NA	CAWSVGAGTDTQYF	TGTGCCTGGAGTGTGGGGGCAGGCACAGATACGCAGTATTTT
TRBV3-1/TRBV3-2	NA	TRBJ1-1	NA	CASSQVQGNTEAFF	TGTGCCAGCAGCCAAGTACAGGGTAACACTGAAGCTTTCTTT
TRBV2	TRBD1	TRBJ1-3	NA	CASMGQGAIWTGNTIYF	TGTGCCAGCATGGGACAGGGGGCAATATGGACTGGAAACACCATATATTTT
TRBV24-1	NA	TRBJ1-2	NA	CATSASDATGYTF	TGTGCCACCAGTGCCTCGGATGCGACTGGCTACACCTTC
TRBV11-2	NA	TRBJ1-1	NA	CASSQFREGMNTEAFF	TGTGCCAGCAGCCAATTTAGGGAAGGGATGAACACTGAAGCTTTCTTT
TRBV3-1/TRBV3-2	TRBD1	TRBJ2-7	NA	CASSPRRDRGSYEQYF	TGTGCCAGCAGCCCCCGGCGGGACAGGGGTTCCTACGAGCAGTACTTC
TRBV29-1	NA	TRBJ2-1	NA	CSGGGFTNEQFF	TGCAGCGGGGGGGGCTTCACGAATGAGCAGTTCTTC
TRBV30	NA	TRBJ1-1	few	CAWNPPLTTEAFF	TGTGCCTGGAACCCGCCTTTAACTACTGAAGCTTTCTTT
TRBV4-1	TRBD2	TRBJ2-6	NA	CASTGAGGPDGANVLTF	TGCGCCAGCACCGGCGCGGGAGGGCCCGATGGGGCCAACGTCCTGACTTTC
TRBV7-9	TRBD1	TRBJ2-5	NA	CASSSNLQGRETQYF	TGTGCCAGCAGCTCGAACTTACAGGGGCGGGAGACCCAGTACTTC
TRBV25-1	NA	TRBJ2-7	NA	CASSGGLLSSYEQYF	TGTGCCAGCAGTGGAGGACTTTTAAGCTCCTACGAGCAGTACTTC
TRBV10-2	TRBD2	TRBJ2-3	once	CASSERLGGGTSGRPTRTDTQYF	TGCGCCAGCAGTGAGAGGCTTGGGGGCGGGACTAGCGGGAGGCCCACTCGCACAGATACGCAGTATTTT